Sequencing of this T cell receptor beta chain was carried out in a study of Graves' ophthalmopathy and Graves' hyperthyroidism. CDR3 regions of TCR beta were amplified from RNA transcripts. First-round RT-PCR employed HTBI primers, with a second-round multiplex PCR after it. TCRdb reprocessed the multiplex PCR reads via MiXCR and lists one record per CDR3 protein. This repertoire shows roughly 500,000 distinct CDR3 sequences, about an eighth found once; its top ten account for roughly 9.8%. This CDR3 is 13 amino acids long. Trimming removed 3 bases at V and 3 bases at J, with 9 bases between. Germline V gene sequence: CDR1 SGDLS, CDR2 YYNGEE. The table lists this clonotype with many counts.

V and J are TRBV9 and TRBJ1-1; tentatively, D is TRBD1 (6 bases). The receptor's source is a woman aged 25 to 45 with Graves' ophthalmopathy. Sample: blood. This CDR3 is CASSDSGDTEAFF. CDR3 sequence (DNA): TGTGCCAGCAGCGATTCAGGGGACACTGAAGCTTTCTTT. Full variable domain (remainder filled in from reference TRBV9 and TRBJ1-1): DSGVTQTPKHLITATGQRVTLRCSPRSGDLSVYWYQQSLDQGLQFLIQYYNGEERAKGNILERFSAQQFPDLHSELNLSSLELGDSALYFCASSDSGDTEAFFGQGTRLTVV.